There are many counts of the clone carrying this T cell receptor (beta chain). TCRdb ran MiXCR on the reads and lists one entry per CDR3 protein. This sample has about 250,000 distinct CDR3 sequences, with 25% to 35% found just once. Germline V gene sequence: CDR1 SGHDT, CDR2 YYEEEE. V lost 7 bases, J lost 4 bases, and 23 bases lay in between. This CDR3 comprises 16 residues. This sample stems from a study of kidney transplant recipient with SARS-CoV-2 infection. The TCR sequence derives from a male patient between 25 and 39 years old who had COVID-19 and was a kidney transplant recipient. Some T cells could come from the graft donor. The chain uses TRBV5-6 and TRBJ1-2; D not certain. The input for sequencing was a blood sample, taken at baseline and on roughly day 110 from a kidney transplant recipient. CDR3 DNA: TGTGCCAGCGGTTACTGCAATAGTCGAAAGACCTATGGCTACACCTTC. Protein: CASGYCNSRKTYGYTF.